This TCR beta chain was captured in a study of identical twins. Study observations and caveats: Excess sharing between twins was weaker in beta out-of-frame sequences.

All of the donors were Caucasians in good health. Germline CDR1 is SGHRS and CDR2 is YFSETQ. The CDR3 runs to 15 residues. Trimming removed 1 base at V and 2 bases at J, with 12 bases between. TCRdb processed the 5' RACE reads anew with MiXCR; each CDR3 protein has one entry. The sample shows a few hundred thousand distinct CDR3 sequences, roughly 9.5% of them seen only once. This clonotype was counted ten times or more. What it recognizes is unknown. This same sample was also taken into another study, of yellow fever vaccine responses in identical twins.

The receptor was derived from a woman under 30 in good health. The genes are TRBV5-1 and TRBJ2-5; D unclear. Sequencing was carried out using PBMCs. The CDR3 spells CASSLQGGKQETQYF. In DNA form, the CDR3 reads TGCGCCAGCAGCTTGCAAGGTGGCAAACAAGAGACCCAGTACTTC. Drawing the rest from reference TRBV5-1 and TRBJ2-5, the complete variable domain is KAGVTQTPRYLIKTRGQQVTLSCSPISGHRSVSWYQQTPGQGLQFLFEYFSETQRNKGNFPGRFSGRQFSNSRSEMNVSTLELGDSALYLCASSLQGGKQETQYFGPGTRLLVL.